This TCR beta chain is drawn from a study of T cells in Graves' hyperthyroidism and ophthalmopathy. V was trimmed by 4 bases and J by 9 bases, leaving 1 base between them. The germline V gene has CDR1 SQVTM and CDR2 ANQGSEA. There are 8 residues in the CDR3. From RNA transcripts, TCR beta CDR3 regions were amplified. The study used the HTBI primer set for a first-round RT-PCR of the TCR CDR3. TCRdb independently ran MiXCR on the multiplex PCR reads; one entry per CDR3 protein. The sample includes 450,000 to 650,000 distinct CDR3 sequences, 14% seen only once; the top ten take roughly 6.9%. The clonotype was recovered from a woman between 18 and 29 years old with Graves' ophthalmopathy. Input material: blood. The chain is built from TRBV29-1 and TRBJ2-1; no clear D. The CDR3 DNA reads TGCAGCGTTGGTGAGCAGTTCTTC. Amino acids: CSVGEQFF.